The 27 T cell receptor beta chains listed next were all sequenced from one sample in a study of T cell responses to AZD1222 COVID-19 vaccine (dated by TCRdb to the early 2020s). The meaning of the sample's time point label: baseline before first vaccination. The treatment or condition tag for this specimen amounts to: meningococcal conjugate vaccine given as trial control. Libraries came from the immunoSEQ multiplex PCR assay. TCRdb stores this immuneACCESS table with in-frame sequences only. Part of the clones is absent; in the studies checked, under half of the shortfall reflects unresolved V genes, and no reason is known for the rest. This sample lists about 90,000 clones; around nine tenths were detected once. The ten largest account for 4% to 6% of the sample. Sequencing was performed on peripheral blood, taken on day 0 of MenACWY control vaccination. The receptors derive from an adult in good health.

In nucleotides, the CDR3 is TGCGCCAGCAGCTTACGGATGAACACTGAAGCTTTCTTT. Translation: CASSLRMNTEAFF. The V gene is TRBV5-1, the J gene TRBJ1-1; D call uncertain. Per the germline V gene, CDR1 is SGHRS and CDR2 is YFSETQ. Trimming removed 2 bases at V and 0 bases at J, with 5 bases between. The CDR3 length is 13 residues.

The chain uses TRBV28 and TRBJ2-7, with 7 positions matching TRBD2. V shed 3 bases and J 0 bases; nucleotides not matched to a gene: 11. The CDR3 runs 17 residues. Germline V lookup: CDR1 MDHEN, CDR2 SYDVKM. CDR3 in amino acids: CASSLRSGEGNSYEQYF. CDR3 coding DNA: TGTGCCAGCAGTTTGCGGTCGGGGGAGGGAAACTCCTACGAGCAGTACTTC.

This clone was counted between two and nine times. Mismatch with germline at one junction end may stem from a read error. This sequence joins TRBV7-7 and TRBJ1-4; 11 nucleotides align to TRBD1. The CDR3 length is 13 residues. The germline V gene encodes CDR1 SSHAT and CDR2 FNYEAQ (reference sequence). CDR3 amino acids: CASSPGTGGKLFF. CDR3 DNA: TGTGCTAGCAGCCCCGGGACAGGGGGAAAACTGTTTTTT.

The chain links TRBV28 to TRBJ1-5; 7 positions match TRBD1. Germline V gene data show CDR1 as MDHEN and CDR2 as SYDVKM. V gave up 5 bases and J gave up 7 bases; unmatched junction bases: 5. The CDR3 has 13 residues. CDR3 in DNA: TGTGCCAGCAGTCATACAGGGGCCCAGCCCCAGCATTTT. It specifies CASSHTGAQPQHF.

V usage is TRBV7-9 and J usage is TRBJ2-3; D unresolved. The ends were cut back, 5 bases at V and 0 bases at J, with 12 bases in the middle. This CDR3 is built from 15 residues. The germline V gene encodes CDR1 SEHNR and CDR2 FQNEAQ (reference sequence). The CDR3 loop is CASSPYGPSTDTQYF. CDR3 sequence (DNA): TGTGCCAGCAGCCCATACGGACCGAGCACAGATACGCAGTATTTT.

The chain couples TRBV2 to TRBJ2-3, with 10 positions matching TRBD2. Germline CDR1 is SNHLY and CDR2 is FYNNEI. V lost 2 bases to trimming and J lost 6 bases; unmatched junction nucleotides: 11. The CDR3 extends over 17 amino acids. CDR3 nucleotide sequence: TGTGCCAGCAGTGAAATTGGGCTAGCGGGGGCAGGGGATACGCAGTATTTT. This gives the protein CASSEIGLAGAGDTQYF.

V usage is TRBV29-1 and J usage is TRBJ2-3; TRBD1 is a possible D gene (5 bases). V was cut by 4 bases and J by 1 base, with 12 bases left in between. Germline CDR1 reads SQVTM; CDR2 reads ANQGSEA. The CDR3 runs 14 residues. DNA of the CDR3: TGCAGCGTTGTTGCAGGGTGGGGCACAGATACGCAGTATTTT. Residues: CSVVAGWGTDTQYF.

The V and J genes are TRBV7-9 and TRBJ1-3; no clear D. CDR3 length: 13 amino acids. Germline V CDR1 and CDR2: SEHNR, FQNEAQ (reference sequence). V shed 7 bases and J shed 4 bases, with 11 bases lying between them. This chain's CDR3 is CASKSGRGNTIYF. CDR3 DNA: TGTGCCAGCAAATCGGGTCGGGGAAACACCATATATTTT.

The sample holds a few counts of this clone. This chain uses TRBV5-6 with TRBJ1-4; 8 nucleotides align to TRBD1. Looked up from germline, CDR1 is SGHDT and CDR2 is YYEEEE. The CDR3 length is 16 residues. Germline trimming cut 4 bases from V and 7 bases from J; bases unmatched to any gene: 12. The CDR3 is CASSRDRGGGAEKLFF. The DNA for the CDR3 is TGTGCCAGCAGCCGAGACAGGGGCGGGGGTGCTGAAAAACTGTTTTTT.

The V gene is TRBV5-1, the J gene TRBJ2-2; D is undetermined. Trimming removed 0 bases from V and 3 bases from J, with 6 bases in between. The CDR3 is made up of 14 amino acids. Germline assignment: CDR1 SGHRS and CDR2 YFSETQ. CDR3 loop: CASSLGPYTGELFF. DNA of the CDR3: TGCGCCAGCAGCTTGGGTCCCTACACCGGGGAGCTGTTTTTT. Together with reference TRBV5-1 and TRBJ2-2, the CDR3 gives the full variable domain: KAGVTQTPRYLIKTRGQQVTLSCSPISGHRSVSWYQQTPGQGLQFLFEYFSETQRNKGNFPGRFSGRQFSNSRSEMNVSTLELGDSALYLCASSLGPYTGELFFGEGSRLTVL.

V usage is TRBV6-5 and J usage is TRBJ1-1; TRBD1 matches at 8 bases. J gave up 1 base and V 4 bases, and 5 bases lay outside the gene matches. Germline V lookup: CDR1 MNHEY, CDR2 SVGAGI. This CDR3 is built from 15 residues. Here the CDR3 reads CASSFLTGANTEAFF. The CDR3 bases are TGTGCCAGCAGTTTCCTGACAGGGGCGAACACTGAAGCTTTCTTT.

CDR3 sequence reads: CASSQGFGYTF. DNA of the CDR3: TGTGCCAGCAGCCAGGGTTTCGGCTACACCTTC. This rearrangement joins TRBV3-1 (or the pseudogene TRBV3-2) to TRBJ1-2, with no clear D. This CDR3 region has 11 residues. Trimming cost V 3 bases and J 8 bases, with 7 bases left between them. Germline loops: CDR1 LGHDT, CDR2 YNNKEL (reference sequence).

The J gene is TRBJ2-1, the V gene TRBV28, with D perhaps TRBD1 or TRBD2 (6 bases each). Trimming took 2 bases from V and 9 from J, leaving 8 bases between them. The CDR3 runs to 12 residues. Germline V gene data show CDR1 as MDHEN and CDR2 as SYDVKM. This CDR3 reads CASSLGGREQFF. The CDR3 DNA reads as TGTGCCAGCAGTTTAGGGGGGCGTGAGCAGTTCTTC.

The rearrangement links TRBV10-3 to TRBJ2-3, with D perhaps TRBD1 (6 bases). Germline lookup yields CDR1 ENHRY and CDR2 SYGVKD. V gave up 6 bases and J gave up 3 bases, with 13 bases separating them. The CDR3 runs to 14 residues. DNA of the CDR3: TGTGCCATCAGGCCTGACAGGCCAACAGATACGCAGTATTTT. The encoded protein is CAIRPDRPTDTQYF.

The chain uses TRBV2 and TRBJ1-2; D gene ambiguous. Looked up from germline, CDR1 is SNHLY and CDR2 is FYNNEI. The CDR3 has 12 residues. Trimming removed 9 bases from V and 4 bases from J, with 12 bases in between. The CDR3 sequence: CASSTVAYGYTF. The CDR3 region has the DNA TGTGCCAGTTCTACAGTCGCCTATGGCTACACCTTC.

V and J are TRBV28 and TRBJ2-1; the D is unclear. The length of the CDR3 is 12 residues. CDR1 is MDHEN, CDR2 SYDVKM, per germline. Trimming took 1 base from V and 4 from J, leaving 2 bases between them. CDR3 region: CASSLLYNEQFF. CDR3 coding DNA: TGTGCCAGCAGTTTATTATACAATGAGCAGTTCTTC. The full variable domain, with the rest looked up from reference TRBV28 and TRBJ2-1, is DVKVTQSSRYLVKRTGEKVFLECVQDMDHENMFWYRQDPGLGLRLIYFSYDVKMKEKGDIPEGYSVSREKKERFSLILESASTNQTSMYLCASSLLYNEQFFGPGTRLTVL.

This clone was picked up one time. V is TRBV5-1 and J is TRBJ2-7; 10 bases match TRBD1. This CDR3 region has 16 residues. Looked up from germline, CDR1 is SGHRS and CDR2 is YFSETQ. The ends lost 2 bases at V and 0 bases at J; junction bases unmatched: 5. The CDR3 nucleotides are TGCGCCAGCAGCTTTCCGGGACAGGGGTTCTCCTACGAGCAGTACTTC. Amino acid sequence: CASSFPGQGFSYEQYF.

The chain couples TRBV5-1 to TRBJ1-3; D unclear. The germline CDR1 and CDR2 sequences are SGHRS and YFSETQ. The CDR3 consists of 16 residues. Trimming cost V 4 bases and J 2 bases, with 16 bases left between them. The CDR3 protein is CASSQNFGGTGNTIYF. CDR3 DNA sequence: TGCGCCAGCAGCCAAAATTTCGGCGGGACTGGAAACACCATATATTTT.

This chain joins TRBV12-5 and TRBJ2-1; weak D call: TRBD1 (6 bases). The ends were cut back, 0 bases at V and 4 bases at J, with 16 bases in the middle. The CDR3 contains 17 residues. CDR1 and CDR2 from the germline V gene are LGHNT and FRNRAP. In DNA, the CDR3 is TGTGCTAGTGGTTTGGTAGTAGGCACAGGGCCTTACAATGAGCAGTTCTTC. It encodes CASGLVVGTGPYNEQFF.

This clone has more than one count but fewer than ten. The CDR3 DNA follows: TGTGCCAGCAGCCGAGAGGGCTACTATGGCTACACCTTC. Translating it yields CASSREGYYGYTF. The chain couples TRBV7-9 to TRBJ1-2; unclear D gene. Germline V gives CDR1 SEHNR, CDR2 FQNEAQ (reference sequence). The V and J ends lost 5 bases and 3 bases respectively, with 10 bases between them. This CDR3 contains 13 residues.

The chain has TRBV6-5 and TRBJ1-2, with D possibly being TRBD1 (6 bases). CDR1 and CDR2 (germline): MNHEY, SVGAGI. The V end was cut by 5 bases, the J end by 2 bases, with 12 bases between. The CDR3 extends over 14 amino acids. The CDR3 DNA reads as TGTGCCAGCAGTCAACTACAGGGAAACTATGGCTACACCTTC. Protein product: CASSQLQGNYGYTF.

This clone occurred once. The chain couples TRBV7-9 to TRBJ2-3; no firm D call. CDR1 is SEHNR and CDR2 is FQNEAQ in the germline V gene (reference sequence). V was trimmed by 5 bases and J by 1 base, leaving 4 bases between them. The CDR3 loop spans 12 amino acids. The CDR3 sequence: CASSPGTDTQYF. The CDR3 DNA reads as TGTGCCAGCAGCCCTGGCACAGATACGCAGTATTTT.

DNA for the CDR3: TGCAGCGGCGGACAGTACAATGAGCAGTTCTTC. Translating gives CSGGQYNEQFF. This chain links TRBV29-1 with TRBJ2-1, with D perhaps TRBD1 (6 bases). Trimming removed 7 bases at V and 4 bases at J, with 8 bases between. CDR3 length: 11 residues. CDR1 SQVTM and CDR2 ANQGSEA come from the germline V gene.

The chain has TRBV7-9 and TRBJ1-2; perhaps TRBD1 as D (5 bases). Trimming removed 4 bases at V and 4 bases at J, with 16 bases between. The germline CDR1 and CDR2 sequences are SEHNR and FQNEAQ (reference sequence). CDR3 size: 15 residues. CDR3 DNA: TGTGCCAGCAGCTCCTTGGGGGTGGTGGCCTATGGCTACACCTTC. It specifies CASSSLGVVAYGYTF.

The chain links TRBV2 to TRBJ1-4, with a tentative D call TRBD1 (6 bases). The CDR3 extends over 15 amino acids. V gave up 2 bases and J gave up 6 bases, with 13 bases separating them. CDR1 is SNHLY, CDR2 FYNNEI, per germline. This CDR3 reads CASSELGGEDEKLFF. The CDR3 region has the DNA TGTGCCAGCAGTGAATTAGGGGGTGAAGATGAAAAACTGTTTTTT.

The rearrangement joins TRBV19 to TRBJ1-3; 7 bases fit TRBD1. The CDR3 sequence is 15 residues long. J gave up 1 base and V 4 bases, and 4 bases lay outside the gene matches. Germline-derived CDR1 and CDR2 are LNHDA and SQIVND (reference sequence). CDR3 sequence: CASSNRQGSGNTIYF. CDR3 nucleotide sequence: TGTGCCAGTAGTAATCGACAGGGATCTGGAAACACCATATATTTT. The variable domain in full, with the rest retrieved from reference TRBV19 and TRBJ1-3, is DGGITQSPKYLFRKEGQNVTLSCEQNLNHDAMYWYRQDPGQGLRLIYYSQIVNDFQKGDIAEGYSVSREKKESFPLTVTSAQKNPTAFYLCASSNRQGSGNTIYFGEGSWLTVV.

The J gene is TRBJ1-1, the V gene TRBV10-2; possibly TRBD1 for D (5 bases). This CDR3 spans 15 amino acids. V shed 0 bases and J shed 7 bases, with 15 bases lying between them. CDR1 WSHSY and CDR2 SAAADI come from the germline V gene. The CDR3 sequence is CASSESMQGGVEAFF. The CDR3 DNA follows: TGCGCCAGCAGTGAGTCGATGCAGGGCGGCGTTGAAGCTTTCTTT.